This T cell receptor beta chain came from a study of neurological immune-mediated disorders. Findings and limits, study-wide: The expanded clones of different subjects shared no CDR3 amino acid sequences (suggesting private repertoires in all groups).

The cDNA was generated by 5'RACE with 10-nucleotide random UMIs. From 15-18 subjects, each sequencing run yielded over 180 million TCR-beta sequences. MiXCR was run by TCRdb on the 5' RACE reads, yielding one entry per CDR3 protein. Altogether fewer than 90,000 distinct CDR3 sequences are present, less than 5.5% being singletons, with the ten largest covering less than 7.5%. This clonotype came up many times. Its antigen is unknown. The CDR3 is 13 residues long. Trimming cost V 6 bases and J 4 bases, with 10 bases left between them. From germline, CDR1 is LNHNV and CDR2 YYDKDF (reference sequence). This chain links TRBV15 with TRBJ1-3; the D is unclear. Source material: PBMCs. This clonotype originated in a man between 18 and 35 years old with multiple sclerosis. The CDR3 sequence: CATRSGGGNTIYF. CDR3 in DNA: TGTGCCACCAGGTCGGGAGGGGGAAACACCATATATTTT.